One sample yielded the 20 T cell receptor beta chains listed below, sequenced in a study of T-cell reconstitution after alpha-beta-depleted transplantation in children. The TCRbeta library was prepared with unique molecular identifiers. One entry per CDR3 protein results from TCRdb running MiXCR on the PCR reads. Seen here are approximately 520,000 distinct CDR3 sequences, about 30% observed once, and the top ten hold approximately 2.3%. This material consisted of PBMCs from the stem cell graft donor, taken from the stem cell graft. The receptors were gathered from a human donor who donated a stem cell graft to a child with aplastic anemia.

This clonotype was observed a single time. J is TRBJ2-2 and V is TRBV4-1, with D possibly matching TRBD1 (6 bases). Trimming removed 4 bases at V and 2 bases at J, with 20 bases between. The V gene's germline CDR1 is MGHRA and CDR2 YSYEKL. The CDR3 covers 18 residues. This CDR3 reads CASSPTLARGLNTGELFF. Written as DNA, the CDR3 is TGCGCCAGCAGCCCCACCCTAGCCAGGGGCCTAAACACCGGGGAGCTGTTTTTT.

The sample holds a few counts of this clonotype. The CDR3 spells CASSRRDSYEQYF. CDR3 nucleotides: TGTGCCAGCAGCCGACGGGACAGCTACGAGCAGTACTTC. V usage is TRBV7-2 and J usage is TRBJ2-7; 7 nucleotides agree with TRBD1. Trimming removed 5 bases from V and 3 bases from J; junction bases left unmatched: 4. Germline CDR1 reads SGHTA; CDR2 reads FQGNSA. This CDR3 is built from 13 residues.

This clonotype has only a few counts. The chain links TRBV5-1 to TRBJ1-1, with 7 nucleotides matching TRBD1. Germline CDR1 is SGHRS and CDR2 is YFSETQ. The CDR3 has 16 amino acids. V shed 1 base, J shed 1 base, and the junction held 7 bases outside the gene matches. The CDR3 coding sequence is TGCGCCAGCAGCTTGATGGCAGGGGGGGCGAACACTGAAGCTTTCTTT. Encoded protein: CASSLMAGGANTEAFF.

The chain has TRBV12-5 and TRBJ2-2; 13 nucleotides align to TRBD2. This CDR3 contains 15 residues. J was trimmed by 9 bases and V by 6 bases; bases with no gene match: 7. Germline loops: CDR1 LGHNT, CDR2 FRNRAP. CDR3 nucleotides: TGTGCTAGTGGCCTGACCGGGACTAGCGGGAGGGAGCTGTTTTTT. It is translated as CASGLTGTSGRELFF.

The chain recombines TRBV12-3 or TRBV12-4 with TRBJ1-1, with D maybe TRBD1 (5 bases). The ends were cut back, 2 bases at V and 4 bases at J, with 11 bases in the middle. The CDR3 totals 14 residues. CDR3 DNA: TGTGCCAGCAGTTTAATAGACAGAACCACTGAAGCTTTCTTT. Protein product: CASSLIDRTTEAFF.

Only a few counts were recorded for this clonotype. This chain connects TRBV4-3 to TRBJ1-6; D uncertain. The germline gives CDR1 LGHNA, CDR2 YSLEER. The CDR3 has 13 residues. V was trimmed by 1 base and J by 8 bases, leaving 6 bases between them. The CDR3 protein is CASSQVRDSPLHF. The CDR3, as DNA: TGCGCCAGCAGCCAAGTTAGGGATTCACCCCTCCACTTT.

This clonotype was seen many times. The chain uses TRBV5-1 and TRBJ1-3, with D perhaps TRBD1 (5 bases). Germline assignment: CDR1 SGHRS and CDR2 YFSETQ. Trimming cost V 3 bases and J 0 bases, with 13 bases left between them. The CDR3 is made up of 16 amino acids. The CDR3, as DNA: TGCGCCAGCAGCTCGGGACTTCCTAGCTCTGGAAACACCATATATTTT. It specifies CASSSGLPSSGNTIYF.

This chain joins TRBV5-1 and TRBJ1-1; no clear D. CDR1 and CDR2 (germline): SGHRS, YFSETQ. CDR3 size: 15 residues. The V gene lost 0 bases and the J gene lost 1 base, with 10 bases spanning the gap. Here the CDR3 reads CASSLAWAGNTEAFF. In nucleotides, the CDR3 is TGCGCCAGCAGCTTGGCCTGGGCCGGGAACACTGAAGCTTTCTTT.

V is TRBV5-5 and J is TRBJ2-1, with unresolved D. The CDR3 sequence is 15 residues long. V was cut by 2 bases and J by 7 bases, with 16 bases left in between. The germline gives CDR1 SGHKS, CDR2 YYEKEE (reference sequence). In DNA form, the CDR3 reads TGTGCCAGCAGCTTAATTGCGTGGGTTCGGAATGAGCAGTTCTTC. This encodes CASSLIAWVRNEQFF.

The rearrangement joins TRBV7-9 to TRBJ1-5; 11 bases match TRBD1. Germline CDR1 is SEHNR and CDR2 is FQNEAQ (reference sequence). J lost 4 bases, V lost 4 bases, and 6 bases had no gene match. The CDR3 has 16 amino acids. The CDR3 here is CASSSGQGARNQPQHF. The CDR3 DNA follows: TGTGCCAGCAGCTCCGGACAGGGGGCCAGGAATCAGCCCCAGCATTTT.

V gene TRBV5-1 combines with J gene TRBJ2-5; D possibly uses TRBD1 or TRBD2 (5 bases each). The V end was cut by 6 bases, the J end by 2 bases, with 23 bases between. Germline V gene sequence: CDR1 SGHRS, CDR2 YFSETQ. CDR3 size: 17 residues. This chain's CDR3 is CASTFPGRGRSQETQYF. For the CDR3, the DNA is TGCGCCAGCACCTTTCCCGGTAGGGGACGGAGTCAAGAGACCCAGTACTTC.

This clonotype was seen only a few times. The chain combines TRBV7-2 with TRBJ2-7; D might be TRBD1 (7 bases). This CDR3 is built from 15 residues. Trimming cost V 5 bases and J 3 bases, with 17 bases left between them. Looked up from germline, CDR1 is SGHTA and CDR2 is FQGNSA. The CDR3 spells CASSPGGQRNYEQYF. CDR3 nucleotides: TGTGCCAGCAGCCCCGGGGGACAGAGAAACTACGAGCAGTACTTC.

The rearrangement joins TRBV4-3 to TRBJ2-3; D might be TRBD2 (5 bases). The CDR3 extends over 17 amino acids. From germline, CDR1 is LGHNA and CDR2 YSLEER. The V end was cut by 0 bases, the J end by 4 bases, with 17 bases between. As DNA, the CDR3 is TGCGCCAGCAGCCAAGATAGGCCAGGAGGCGGGTCAGATACGCAGTATTTT. Translating gives CASSQDRPGGGSDTQYF.

The chain is built from TRBV5-5 and TRBJ2-5, with D possibly matching TRBD1 (6 bases). V lost 1 base, J lost 14 bases, and 12 bases lay in between. The germline gives CDR1 SGHKS, CDR2 YYEKEE (reference sequence). This CDR3 is built from 11 residues. In nucleotides, the CDR3 is TGTGCCAGCAGCTTGAACAGGGCAAACTACTTC. Protein: CASSLNRANYF.

This clonotype came up a few times. The chain recombines TRBV7-2 with TRBJ2-1; the D gene is possibly TRBD2 (7 bases). Trimming removed 5 bases at V and 9 bases at J, with 20 bases between. The CDR3 sequence is 15 residues long. In germline, CDR1 is SGHTA, CDR2 FQGNSA. The CDR3 spells CASSRGAREKAEQFF. The CDR3 nucleotides read TGTGCCAGCAGCCGGGGGGCCAGGGAAAAGGCTGAGCAGTTCTTC.

The table lists this clonotype with a few counts. The V and J genes are TRBV3-1 and TRBJ2-7, with D unclear. This CDR3 comprises 15 residues. From germline, CDR1 is LGHDT and CDR2 YNNKEL (reference sequence). V lost 3 bases and J 1 base, leaving 13 bases between the germline ends. The CDR3 is CASSQGRMGSYEQYF. CDR3 in DNA: TGTGCCAGCAGCCAGGGTCGTATGGGGTCCTACGAGCAGTACTTC.

The rearrangement uses TRBV5-8 and TRBJ2-7; D is undetermined. Germline lookup yields CDR1 SGHTS and CDR2 YDEGEE. V was pared by 4 bases and J by 6 bases, with 11 bases between. The length of the CDR3 is 12 residues. The CDR3 DNA is TGTGCCAGCAGCAAGACGGTCGGCGAGCAGTACGTC. This gives the protein CASSKTVGEQYV.

This chain connects TRBV12-3 or TRBV12-4 to TRBJ1-2; TRBD1 agrees at 9 bases. This CDR3 spans 13 amino acids. Germline trimming cut 8 bases from V and 1 base from J; bases unmatched to any gene: 2. In DNA form, the CDR3 reads TGTGCCAGCGGGACAGGGCGTAACTATGGCTACACCTTC. Encoded protein: CASGTGRNYGYTF.

Points on this clonotype: This may arise from a read error, as a much more abundant clone is one base away. This chain uses TRBV12-3 or TRBV12-4 with TRBJ1-1; D may be TRBD1 (5 bases). V lost 7 bases and J 1 base, leaving 10 bases between the germline ends. The CDR3 spans 13 residues. CDR3 DNA: TGTGCCAGCACCTCGACAGCGAACACTGAAGCTTTCTTT. It specifies CASTSTANTEAFF.

This clonotype came up a few times. V is TRBV6-5 and J is TRBJ2-7; D uncertain. Germline V gene data show CDR1 as MNHEY and CDR2 as SVGAGI. This CDR3 comprises 16 residues. Trimming removed 2 bases at V and 2 bases at J, with 16 bases between. CDR3 residues: CASSYGPAGVTYEQYV. CDR3 bases: TGTGCCAGCAGTTACGGTCCGGCAGGCGTTACCTACGAGCAGTACGTC.